Listed here is a single T cell receptor (beta chain). Its antigen is unknown. Mismatch with germline at one junction end may stem from a read error. CDR3 length: 12 amino acids. Germline V gene sequence: CDR1 SEHNR, CDR2 FQNEAQ (reference sequence). These data are taken from a study of T cell repertoires in cytomegalovirus infection. Each CDR3 protein gets one entry after TCRdb re-called the reads with MiXCR. The data hold approximately 110,000 distinct CDR3 sequences, with roughly two fifths observed a single time. The receptor was derived from a human donor in good health (CMV status not recorded). Some clones in this sample may be carry-over from other donors' samples. J is TRBJ2-2 and V is TRBV7-9; D unresolved. The input for sequencing was CD8+ T cells from cultured PBMCs, taken from culture after CMV antigen stimulation. Here the CDR3 DNA reads TGTGCCAACAGCTTAGGTACCGGGGAGCTGTTTTTT. Encoded protein: CANSLGTGELFF.